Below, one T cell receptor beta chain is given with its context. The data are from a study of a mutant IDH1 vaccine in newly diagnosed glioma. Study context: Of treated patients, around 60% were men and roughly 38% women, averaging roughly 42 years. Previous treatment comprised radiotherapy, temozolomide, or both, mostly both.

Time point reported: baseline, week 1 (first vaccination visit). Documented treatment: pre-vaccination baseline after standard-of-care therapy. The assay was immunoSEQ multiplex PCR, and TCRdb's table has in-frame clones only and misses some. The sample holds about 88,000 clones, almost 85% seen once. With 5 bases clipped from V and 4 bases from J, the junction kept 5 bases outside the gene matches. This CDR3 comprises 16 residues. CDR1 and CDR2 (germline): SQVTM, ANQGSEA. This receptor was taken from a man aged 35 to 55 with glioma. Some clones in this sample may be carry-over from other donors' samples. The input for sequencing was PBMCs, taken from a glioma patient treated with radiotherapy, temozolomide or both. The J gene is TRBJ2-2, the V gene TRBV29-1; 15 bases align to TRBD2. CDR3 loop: CSVSRTSGGATGELFF. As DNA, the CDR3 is TGCAGCGTTTCCCGGACTAGCGGGGGGGCCACCGGGGAGCTGTTTTTT.